Each of the 18 T cell receptor beta chains below was sequenced from the same sample in a study of blood T cell repertoires in COVID-19. Here immunoSEQ multiplex PCR was the method, and the copy in TCRdb shows in-frame clones only, minus some. This sample has 250,000 or so clones, with around 86% found just once. Sample: peripheral blood. Receptors originate from a man between 35 and 55 years old with active or convalescent COVID-19.

The chain couples TRBV19 to TRBJ2-7; 8 bases are a match to TRBD1. The ends lost 8 bases at V and 1 base at J; junction bases unmatched: 7. Germline V lookup: CDR1 LNHDA, CDR2 SQIVND (reference sequence). This CDR3 has 14 amino acids. The CDR3 reads CASGDRTSSYEQYF. The CDR3 DNA sequence: TGTGCCAGTGGGGACAGGACGTCGTCCTACGAGCAGTACTTC.

The V and J genes are TRBV4-2 and TRBJ1-1; 8 nucleotides align to TRBD1. V was clipped by 0 bases and J by 0 bases; unmatched bases: 6. Germline V CDR1 and CDR2: LGHNA, YNFKEQ. The CDR3 sequence is 17 residues long. CDR3 residues: CASSQDGQGLMNTEAFF. CDR3 bases: TGTGCCAGCAGCCAAGATGGACAGGGCCTTATGAACACTGAAGCTTTCTTT.

As concerns this clone: The junction shows a germline mismatch at one end, possibly a read error. The gene calls are TRBV9 and TRBJ1-2; 7 bases are a match to TRBD1. Germline CDR1 and CDR2: SGDLS and YYNGEE. The CDR3 length is 10 residues. The CDR3 spells CASLQGPQRF. CDR3 nucleotides: TGTGCCAGCCTACAGGGGCCGCAGAGGTTC.

The gene calls are TRBV30 and TRBJ2-2, with D tentatively TRBD1 (5 bases). Trimming took 3 bases from V and 7 from J, leaving 9 bases between them. The CDR3 is 12 amino acids. Germline V gene data show CDR1 as GTSNPN and CDR2 as SVGIG (reference sequence). The CDR3 DNA sequence: TGTGCCTGGAGCCCCCAGGGCGGGGAGCTGTTTTTT. Translated: CAWSPQGGELFF.

About this clone itself: Other DNA sequences of this sample code for an identical CDR3. The chain joins TRBV7-6 to TRBJ2-2, with D maybe TRBD2 (6 bases). Trimming stripped 5 bases from V and 2 bases from J, with 12 bases between. Germline V gene sequence: CDR1 SGHVS, CDR2 FNYEAQ. The CDR3 has 15 residues. The CDR3, as DNA: TGTGCCAGCAGCCCCCGGGACTTCAACACCGGGGAGCTGTTTTTT. Its protein product is CASSPRDFNTGELFF. Looking up the rest from reference TRBV7-6 and TRBJ2-2 gives the full variable domain: GAGVSQSPRYKVTKRGQDVALRCDPISGHVSLYWYRQALGQGPEFLTYFNYEAQQDKSGLPNDRFSAERPEGSISTLTIQRTEQRDSAMYRCASSPRDFNTGELFFGEGSRLTVL.

The V gene is TRBV5-3, the J gene TRBJ1-5; the D is unclear. TRBV5-3 is an ORF, and what it does is uncertain. The CDR3 consists of 15 residues. V was clipped by 2 bases and J by 2 bases, with 11 bases between them. The DNA for the CDR3 is TGTGCCAGAAGCTTCGGGGAGGAGCGCAATCAGCCCCAGCATTTT. Its translation is CARSFGEERNQPQHF.

This sequence joins TRBV10-3 and TRBJ1-1, with unresolved D. The V gene's germline CDR1 is ENHRY and CDR2 SYGVKD. The length of the CDR3 is 15 residues. Deletions cut 11 bases from V and 3 bases from J, with 22 bases between. The CDR3 bases are TGTGCCGTCTCTCCCGCCGAGGGCTTCGACACTGAAGCTTTCTTT. Amino acids: CAVSPAEGFDTEAFF.

The CDR3 loop reads CATSSTGPETQYF. In DNA, the CDR3 is TGTGCCACCAGTTCGACAGGGCCCGAGACCCAGTACTTC. The V and J genes are TRBV24-1 and TRBJ2-5; 7 bases fit TRBD1. CDR3 size: 13 residues. Per the germline V gene, CDR1 is KGHDR and CDR2 is SFDVKD. V lost 6 bases to trimming and J lost 5 bases; unmatched junction nucleotides: 5.

The count of this clone is one. Different DNA sequences within this sample yield the same CDR3. The genes are TRBV3-1 (or the pseudogene TRBV3-2) and TRBJ1-1, with no clear D. Germline loops: CDR1 LGHDT, CDR2 YNNKEL (reference sequence). Trimming left V 1 base short and J 5 bases short, with 5 bases between. This CDR3 region has 12 residues. The CDR3 nucleotides are TGTGCCAGCAGCCAAGTTTCAACTGAAGCTTTCTTT. This translates into CASSQVSTEAFF.

The gene calls are TRBV7-6 and TRBJ2-7; D is possibly TRBD2 (5 bases). Germline loops: CDR1 SGHVS, CDR2 FNYEAQ. Trimming shortened V by 5 bases and J by 0 bases, and 11 bases separated the two germline ends. The CDR3 is made up of 14 amino acids. CDR3 amino acids: CASSRGSSSYEQYF. The CDR3 coding sequence is TGTGCCAGCAGCCGCGGGTCTAGCTCCTACGAGCAGTACTTC.

The chain carries TRBV9 and TRBJ1-6; 7 nucleotides agree with TRBD1. Germline values: CDR1 SGDLS, CDR2 YYNGEE. The CDR3 consists of 17 residues. Losses at the gene ends were 1 base for V and 3 bases for J; bases not matched to a gene: 7. The CDR3 DNA reads TGTGCCAGCAGCGTAAAGGGACAGAACCTCTATAATTCACCCCTCCACTTT. This sequence encodes CASSVKGQNLYNSPLHF.

J is TRBJ2-1 and V is TRBV5-1; TRBD2 matches at 8 bases. The germline gives CDR1 SGHRS, CDR2 YFSETQ. The V and J ends lost 4 bases and 4 bases, in that order; junction bases with no gene match: 7. The CDR3 has 15 amino acids. The CDR3 reads CASSRSSGAYNEQFF. For the CDR3, the DNA is TGCGCCAGCAGCAGGAGTAGCGGGGCATACAATGAGCAGTTCTTC. The full variable domain, rest sourced from reference TRBV5-1 and TRBJ2-1, is KAGVTQTPRYLIKTRGQQVTLSCSPISGHRSVSWYQQTPGQGLQFLFEYFSETQRNKGNFPGRFSGRQFSNSRSEMNVSTLELGDSALYLCASSRSSGAYNEQFFGPGTRLTVL.

This clone was picked up a small number of times. CDR3: CASSQGRGGELFF. The CDR3, as DNA: TGTGCCAGCAGCCAAGGTCGAGGCGGGGAGCTGTTTTTT. V usage is TRBV3-1 (or the pseudogene TRBV3-2) and J usage is TRBJ2-2; D remains ambiguous. The CDR3 length is 13 residues. V gave up 1 base and J gave up 7 bases, with 7 bases separating them. Germline V gene data show CDR1 as LGHDT and CDR2 as YNNKEL (reference sequence).

This clone was picked up a small number of times. The chain uses TRBV14 and TRBJ2-2; TRBD1 is a possible D gene (5 bases). The ends were cut back, 3 bases at V and 6 bases at J, with 17 bases in the middle. The germline CDR1 and CDR2 sequences are SGHDN and FVKESK. CDR3 size: 16 residues. The CDR3 is CASSQAQGTFAGELFF. In DNA, the CDR3 is TGTGCCAGCAGCCAGGCGCAGGGCACATTTGCCGGGGAGCTGTTTTTT.

This clone was recorded once. The chain combines TRBV4-1 with TRBJ1-4; no reliable D call. Germline V lookup: CDR1 MGHRA, CDR2 YSYEKL. V lost 4 bases, J lost 3 bases, and 18 bases lay in between. The CDR3 consists of 17 residues. The CDR3 coding sequence is TGCGCCAGCAGCCCCTATGATCCGGGGAAGGCTAATGAAAAACTGTTTTTT. Residues: CASSPYDPGKANEKLFF.

The rearrangement uses TRBV27 and TRBJ2-7; TRBD2 aligns across 7 bases. The V gene's germline CDR1 is MNHEY and CDR2 SMNVEV (reference sequence). The trim removed 6 bases at V and 4 bases at J, leaving 9 bases unmatched. The CDR3 contains 14 residues. The CDR3 here is CASSIVGGGYEQYF. The CDR3 DNA sequence: TGTGCCAGCAGCATAGTCGGGGGAGGGTACGAGCAGTACTTC.

This clone was seen only a few times. The chain uses TRBV7-9 and TRBJ2-1; D gene unclear. This CDR3 comprises 13 residues. The ends were cut back, 0 bases at V and 7 bases at J, with 7 bases in the middle. The germline CDR1 and CDR2 sequences are SEHNR and FQNEAQ (reference sequence). The CDR3 spells CASSLALWNEQFF. The DNA for the CDR3 is TGTGCCAGCAGCTTAGCGCTATGGAATGAGCAGTTCTTC.

The J gene is TRBJ1-4, the V gene TRBV14; the match to TRBD1 covers 8 bases. The germline V gene encodes CDR1 SGHDN and CDR2 FVKESK. The CDR3 sequence is 20 residues long. The trim removed 1 base at V and 5 bases at J, leaving 18 bases unmatched. This chain's CDR3 is CASSQGLGTGKWVRNEKLFF. The CDR3 nucleotides read TGTGCCAGCAGCCAAGGCCTTGGGACAGGAAAATGGGTCAGGAATGAAAAACTGTTTTTT. The full variable domain, its missing parts supplied by reference TRBV14 and TRBJ1-4, is EAGVTQFPSHSVIEKGQTVTLRCDPISGHDNLYWYRRVMGKEIKFLLHFVKESKQDESGMPNNRFLAERTGGTYSTLKVQPAELEDSGVYFCASSQGLGTGKWVRNEKLFFGSGTQLSVL.